What follows are 25 T cell receptor beta chains derived from one specimen sequenced in a study of synovial regulatory T cells in juvenile arthritis. Using immunoSEQ multiplex PCR, the repertoire was profiled, and TCRdb retains in-frame clones only, with some absent. The listing contains more than 9,500 clones. Material: Treg cells from blood. The subset denotes: remaining (HLA-DR-negative) circulating blood Treg cells. The receptors stem from a donor aged 2-30 years with juvenile idiopathic arthritis.

The chain combines TRBV28 with TRBJ1-3. CDR1 and CDR2 (germline): MDHEN, SYDVKM. The CDR3 sequence is 15 residues long. This entry has no DNA. The chain's CDR3 is CASNRIGGSGNTIYF.

The rearrangement joins TRBV2 to TRBJ1-4; with no DNA, the TCRdb D assignment of TRBD1 cannot be verified. This CDR3 is built from 13 residues. The coding DNA is unavailable. Germline values: CDR1 SNHLY, CDR2 FYNNEI. The chain's CDR3 is CASSRDGQEKLFF. The whole variable domain, filled in from reference TRBV2 and TRBJ1-4, reads EPEVTQTPSHQVTQMGQEVILRCVPISNHLYFYWYRQILGQKVEFLVSFYNNEISEKSEIFDDQFSVERPDGSNFTLKIRSTKLEDSAMYFCASSRDGQEKLFFGSGTQLSVL.

V and J are TRBV5-1 and TRBJ2-2. The germline gives CDR1 SGHRS, CDR2 YFSETQ. The CDR3 extends over 14 amino acids. The DNA sequence is not available. The CDR3 protein is CASSLGRRTGELFF.

The chain employs TRBV29-1 and TRBJ2-2; without DNA, the TCRdb call of TRBD2 cannot be checked. The CDR3 extends over 14 amino acids. The DNA is not on file. Germline CDR1 SQVTM, CDR2 ANQGSEA. The CDR3 is CSVETRGVGGELFF.

This rearrangement joins TRBV4-1 to TRBJ2-3; TCRdb outputs TRBD1, but without DNA this stays unchecked. Germline V lookup: CDR1 MGHRA, CDR2 YSYEKL. CDR3 length: 13 amino acids. A DNA sequence was not provided. This chain's CDR3 is CASSQAMLDTQYF.

The chain links TRBV7-6 to TRBJ2-7; TCRdb names TRBD2, which stays unverified in the absence of DNA. The CDR3 runs to 16 residues. No DNA is listed. Germline values: CDR1 SGHVS, CDR2 FNYEAQ. This CDR3 is CASSVGLAGATYEQYF.

CDR3 residues: CASRGYLGGELFF. The V gene is TRBV2, the J gene TRBJ2-2; TCRdb proposes TRBD1, but this gene call is untestable without DNA. The CDR3 spans 13 residues. No DNA is given. Germline CDR1 is SNHLY and CDR2 is FYNNEI.

The chain couples TRBV6-5 to TRBJ2-1. The CDR3 totals 13 residues. Only the protein is available. Germline CDR1 MNHEY, CDR2 SVGAGI. CDR3 protein: CASSYGIYNEQFF.

This rearrangement joins TRBV7-3 to TRBJ2-3; TCRdb names TRBD2, which stays unverified in the absence of DNA. Germline CDR1 and CDR2: SGHTA and FQGTGA. CDR3 length: 13 residues. The nucleotide record is missing. CDR3 protein: CASSPMRADTQYF.

The chain is built from TRBV7-2 and TRBJ2-5; TCRdb's D call of TRBD2 is untestable without DNA. In germline, CDR1 is SGHTA, CDR2 FQGNSA. The length of the CDR3 is 13 residues. No DNA was logged. CDR3 residues: CASSLERGETQYF.

This clone counts as medium-sized (0.01 to 0.1%) by frequency. The CDR3 reads CAWNSGRGGNTIYF. V is TRBV30 and J is TRBJ1-3. Germline loops: CDR1 GTSNPN, CDR2 SVGIG (reference sequence). This CDR3 region has 14 residues. Nucleotide data are not available.

The chain recombines TRBV5-1 with TRBJ1-3. The V gene's germline CDR1 is SGHRS and CDR2 YFSETQ. This CDR3 is built from 13 residues. The protein alone is recorded here. The CDR3 loop is CARPGGVENTIYF.

Frequency places this clone as medium-sized. The chain uses TRBV19 and TRBJ1-3. The CDR3 extends over 12 amino acids. DNA is not on record. Looked up from germline, CDR1 is LNHDA and CDR2 is SQIVND (reference sequence). Here the CDR3 reads CATGTLRNTIYF.

The chain employs TRBV5-1 and TRBJ1-2. CDR1 and CDR2 from the germline V gene are SGHRS and YFSETQ. The CDR3 spans 15 residues. This entry has no DNA. The CDR3 reads CASSFGQIISYGYTF.

The chain combines TRBV12-1 with TRBJ1-2; TCRdb returns TRBD1, unconfirmable since there is no DNA. TRBV12-1 is a listed pseudogene. The length of the CDR3 is 14 residues. No DNA appears here. This CDR3 reads CASSFDTSNYGYTF.

The genes are TRBV10-3 and TRBJ2-2; without DNA, the TCRdb call of TRBD2 cannot be checked. CDR1 and CDR2 from the germline V gene are ENHRY and SYGVKD. The length of the CDR3 is 17 residues. No DNA accompanies this entry. The CDR3 spells CAIRKTSGSTNTGELFF.

The CDR3 region is CASSPQGLYGYTF. The chain couples TRBV7-2 to TRBJ1-2. The CDR3 consists of 13 residues. DNA is not on record. Germline assignment: CDR1 SGHTA and CDR2 FQGNSA.

This CDR3 reads CSVVTDTQYF. The chain has TRBV29-1 and TRBJ2-3. The CDR3 sequence is 10 residues long. DNA is not on record. Germline V gene lookup returns CDR1 SQVTM and CDR2 ANQGSEA.

The V call is TRBV7-2, the J call TRBJ1-2; TCRdb's D gene call, TRBD1, goes unchecked for lack of DNA. Per germline, CDR1 SGHTA and CDR2 FQGNSA. The CDR3 has 15 residues. The DNA sequence is not available. The CDR3 region is CASSRGGQELYGYTF.

The J gene is TRBJ1-1, the V gene TRBV5-1. The CDR3 loop spans 17 amino acids. Only the protein sequence is given. Germline CDR1 is SGHRS and CDR2 is YFSETQ. The CDR3 here is CASSFFPGSGVNTEAFF.

Frequency places this clone as medium-sized. CDR3 in amino acids: CASSSEPSGELFF. The chain carries TRBV5-5 and TRBJ2-2; TCRdb picks TRBD2, but there is no DNA to check that call. The CDR3 sequence is 13 residues long. The coding DNA is unavailable. Germline lookup yields CDR1 SGHKS and CDR2 YYEKEE (reference sequence).

Here the CDR3 reads CSVHPGFGETQYF. The V gene is TRBV29-1, the J gene TRBJ2-5; TCRdb's D gene call, TRBD2, goes unchecked for lack of DNA. This CDR3 is built from 13 residues. No DNA sequence was recorded. Germline CDR1 and CDR2: SQVTM and ANQGSEA.

This rearrangement joins TRBV5-1 to TRBJ2-7. This CDR3 comprises 15 residues. No DNA has been recorded. CDR1 SGHRS and CDR2 YFSETQ come from the germline V gene. The CDR3 loop is CASSFLSGNNYEQYF. The whole variable domain, filled in from reference TRBV5-1 and TRBJ2-7, reads KAGVTQTPRYLIKTRGQQVTLSCSPISGHRSVSWYQQTPGQGLQFLFEYFSETQRNKGNFPGRFSGRQFSNSRSEMNVSTLELGDSALYLCASSFLSGNNYEQYFGPGTRLTVT.

The rearrangement uses TRBV18 and TRBJ2-5; the TCRdb call, TRBD2, lacks DNA for checking. From germline, CDR1 is KGHSH and CDR2 LQKENI. This CDR3 is 16 amino acids long. No DNA has been recorded. CDR3 amino acids: CASSPQRLAGGETQYF.

This clone is classed as medium-sized by frequency. The V gene is TRBV19, the J gene TRBJ1-4; without DNA, the TCRdb call of TRBD1 cannot be checked. The CDR3 contains 15 residues. The nucleotide record is missing. From germline, CDR1 is LNHDA and CDR2 SQIVND (reference sequence). CDR3 region: CASSISNSPNEKLFF.